This T cell receptor (beta chain) originates from a study of T-cell memory formation after mild COVID-19. V was clipped by 3 bases and J by 13 bases, with 23 bases between them. The length of the CDR3 is 15 residues. In germline, CDR1 is SGHRS, CDR2 YFSETQ. Via MiXCR, TCRdb re-called the 5' RACE reads, giving one row per CDR3 protein. The data hold just over 350,000 distinct CDR3 sequences, with approximately 15% observed a single time. This clonotype appeared a few times. Sequencing input: PBMCs or a T cell subset sorted from them (not recorded which). The chain is built from TRBV5-1 and TRBJ2-4; D possibly corresponds to TRBD1 (6 bases). The receptor was isolated from a young man who had mild COVID-19 (a few samples of this study predate the infection). Cell type and time point are not known. The chain's CDR3 is CASSSNTGTLESQYF. The CDR3 nucleotides read TGCGCCAGCAGCTCGAACACCGGGACATTAGAAAGCCAGTACTTC.